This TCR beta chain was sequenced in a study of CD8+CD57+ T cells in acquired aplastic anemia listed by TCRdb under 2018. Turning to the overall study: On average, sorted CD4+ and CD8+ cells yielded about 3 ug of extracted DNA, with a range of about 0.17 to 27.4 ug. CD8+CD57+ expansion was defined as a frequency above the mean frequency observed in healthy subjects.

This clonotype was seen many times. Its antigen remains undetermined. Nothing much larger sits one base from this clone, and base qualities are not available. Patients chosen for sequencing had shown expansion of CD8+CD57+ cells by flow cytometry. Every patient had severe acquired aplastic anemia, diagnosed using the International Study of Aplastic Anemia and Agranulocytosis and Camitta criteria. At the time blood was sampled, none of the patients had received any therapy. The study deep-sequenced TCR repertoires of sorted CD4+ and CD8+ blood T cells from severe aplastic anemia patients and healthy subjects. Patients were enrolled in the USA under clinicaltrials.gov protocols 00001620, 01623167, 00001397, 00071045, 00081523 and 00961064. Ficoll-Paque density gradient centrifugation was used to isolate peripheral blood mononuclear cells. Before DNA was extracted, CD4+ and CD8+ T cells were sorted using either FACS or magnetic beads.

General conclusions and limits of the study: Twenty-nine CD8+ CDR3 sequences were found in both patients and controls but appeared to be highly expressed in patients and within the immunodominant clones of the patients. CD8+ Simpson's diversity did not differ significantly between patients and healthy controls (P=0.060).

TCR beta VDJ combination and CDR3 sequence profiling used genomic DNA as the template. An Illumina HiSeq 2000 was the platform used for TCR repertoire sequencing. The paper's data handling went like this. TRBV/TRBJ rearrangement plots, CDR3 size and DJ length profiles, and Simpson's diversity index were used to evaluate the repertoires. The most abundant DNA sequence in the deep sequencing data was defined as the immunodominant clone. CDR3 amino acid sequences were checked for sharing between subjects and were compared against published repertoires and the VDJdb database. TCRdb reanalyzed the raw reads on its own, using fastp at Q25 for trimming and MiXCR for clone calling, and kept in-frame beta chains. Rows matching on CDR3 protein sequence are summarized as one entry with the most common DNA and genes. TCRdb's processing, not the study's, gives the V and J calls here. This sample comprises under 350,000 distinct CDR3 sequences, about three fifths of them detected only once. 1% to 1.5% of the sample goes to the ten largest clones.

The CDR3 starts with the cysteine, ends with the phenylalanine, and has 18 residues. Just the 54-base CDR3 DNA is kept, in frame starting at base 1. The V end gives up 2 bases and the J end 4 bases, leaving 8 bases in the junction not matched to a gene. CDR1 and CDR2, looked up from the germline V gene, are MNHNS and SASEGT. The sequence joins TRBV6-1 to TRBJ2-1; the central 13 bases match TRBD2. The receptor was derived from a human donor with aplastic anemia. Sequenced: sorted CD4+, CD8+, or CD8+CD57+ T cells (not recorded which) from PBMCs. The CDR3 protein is CASSELHQTSGRYNEQFF. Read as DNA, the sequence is TGTGCCAGCAGTGAACTACACCAGACTAGCGGGAGGTACAATGAGCAGTTCTTC.